This TCR beta chain stems from a study of blood T cell repertoires in COVID-19. The germline V gene encodes CDR1 MNHEY and CDR2 SVGEGT. Deletions cut 5 bases from V and 4 bases from J, with 11 bases between. The CDR3 loop spans 14 amino acids. In this sample, this clone turned up a few times. The repertoire was sequenced with immunoSEQ multiplex PCR; TCRdb's copy has only in-frame clones and lacks some. This table holds fewer than 350,000 clones, 70% to 90% found once. Material: peripheral blood. This chain connects TRBV6-2 or TRBV6-3 to TRBJ2-2; D may be TRBD2 (6 bases). This TCR was sampled from a woman in her 70s with COVID-19, enrolled during active disease. CDR3 nucleotides: TGTGCCAGCAGTCAGACTAGAAGCACCGGGGAGCTGTTTTTT. Protein product: CASSQTRSTGELFF.